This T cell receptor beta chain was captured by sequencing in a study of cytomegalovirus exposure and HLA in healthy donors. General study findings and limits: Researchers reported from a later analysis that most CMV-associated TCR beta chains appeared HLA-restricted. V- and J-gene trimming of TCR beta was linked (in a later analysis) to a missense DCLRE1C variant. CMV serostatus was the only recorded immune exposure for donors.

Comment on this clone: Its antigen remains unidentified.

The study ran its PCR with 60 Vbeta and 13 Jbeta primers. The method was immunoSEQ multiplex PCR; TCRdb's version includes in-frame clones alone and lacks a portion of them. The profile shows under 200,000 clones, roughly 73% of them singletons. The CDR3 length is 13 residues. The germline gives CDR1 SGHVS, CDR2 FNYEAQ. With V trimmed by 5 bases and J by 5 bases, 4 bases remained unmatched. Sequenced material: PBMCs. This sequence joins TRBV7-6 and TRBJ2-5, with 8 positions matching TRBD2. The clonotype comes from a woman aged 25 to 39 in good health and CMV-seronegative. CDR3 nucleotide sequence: TGTGCCAGCAGCCGGGGGGGTTGGGAGACCCAGTACTTC. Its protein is CASSRGGWETQYF. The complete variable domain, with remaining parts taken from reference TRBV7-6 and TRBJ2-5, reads GAGVSQSPRYKVTKRGQDVALRCDPISGHVSLYWYRQALGQGPEFLTYFNYEAQQDKSGLPNDRFSAERPEGSISTLTIQRTEQRDSAMYRCASSRGGWETQYFGPGTRLLVL.